Below, one T cell receptor (beta chain) is given with its context. No antigen is known for it. No much larger clonotype is one base removed from it; base qualities were not supplied. This specimen includes other DNA sequences encoding the same CDR3. In total, just over 650 healthy bone marrow donors made up the cohort. At the time of sampling, all cohort members were nominally healthy, though unrecorded immune exposures were likely present. The donor was CMV seronegative and belonged to the group of roughly 330 seronegative cohort members. Each donor provided a peripheral blood sample, and peripheral blood mononuclear cells were used for TCR beta sequencing. The Qiagen DNeasy Blood Extraction Kit was used to extract genomic DNA from the blood cell samples. This entry belongs to a study of cytomegalovirus exposure and HLA in healthy donors (dated by TCRdb to about 2017). About the investigation overall: An earlier analysis of approximately 640 of the donors reported more than 250 Gb of sequence data and roughly 110 million unique TCR beta sequences from 150 million to 200 million T cells. Roughly 300 gigabases of sequencing data and approximately 92 million unique TCR sequences made up an early release that covered nearly 650 HLA-typed donors. Of the 300 to 500 genotyped donors, 81% were placed in the genetic ancestry cluster associated with self-reported Caucasian donors. The aim of the study was to test whether cataloging public T cell receptors could identify signatures of past pathogen exposure. The study used immunosequencing to profile the T cell repertoires of about 670 subjects and linked those repertoires to cytomegalovirus serostatus. Along with the approximately 650-subject first cohort, a separate validation cohort of over 90 different subjects was used. High-throughput TCR immunosequencing, statistical association of individual TCRs with disease status, and machine learning were combined to predict cytomegalovirus infection status. In a later analysis, previously published TCR beta repertoires from several hundred donors were re-analyzed and high-resolution HLA genotyping was added so that TCR occurrence patterns could be studied. The later analysis used no new phenotypic data to find candidate immune exposures, relying instead on TCR beta sequences and their occurrence across donors. An earlier analysis of several hundred of the donors applied high-throughput TCR beta sequencing to assess whether each TCR beta V gene segment acted as functional or pseudogenic. Donor age, sex, ethnicity and CMV serostatus were compiled alongside the repertoire data. In a later genetic analysis, genome-wide SNP genotypes for about three fifths of the 666 donors were used, and that subset was treated as a discovery cohort. Every discovery cohort repertoire had been produced on one sequencing platform. Class I and class II HLA loci were covered by the typing at four-digit resolution. The number of typed donors differed by locus: about 620-640 for A, B, C, DRB1 and DQB1; approximately 530 for DQA1; approximately 600 for DPA1; and roughly 470 for DPB1. Four to six DR-DQ haplotypes were handled as single units for association and clustering, since linkage in the cohort was strong. Among about 400 genotyped donors of the cohort, an average of roughly 230,000 unique TCR beta nucleotide sequences was sequenced per donor, of which about 18% were non-productive. What the research found in general, with its limitations: While some public TCRs were present in many individuals, most TCR sequences turned up only very rarely across donors. In the study, 150 to 200 TCR beta chains were listed as associated with cytomegalovirus. The authors suggested that the approach could potentially be generalized to other disease states and immunological phenotypes. CMV serostatus was the only immune exposure information available for the cohort. A later genetic analysis associated a missense DCLRE1C variant with V-gene and J-gene trimming of TCR beta chains, and an independent cohort replicated the association. Sequencing depth was assumed to be roughly uniform across donors in the presence/absence analyses, though that assumption may not hold. In an earlier analysis of approximately 590 of the donors, most TCR beta V segments were observed in productive rearrangements about 90% or about 30% of the time, broadly matching IMGT annotations. A later analysis found that HLA-associated TCR beta chains were more clonally expanded and had lower generation probabilities than equally common non-associated chains. Most CMV-associated TCR beta chains appeared to be HLA-restricted in a later analysis, and the HLA associations seemed to be driven largely by CMV exposure. The sequencing pipeline was judged likely to have produced a cluster of highly shared sequence variants as a technical artifact. In a later analysis, several top co-occurrence clusters were reported to appear linked to parvovirus B19, influenza, CMV and Epstein-Barr virus. In this cohort, only TCR beta chains were sequenced, and detectable features were limited by the absence of alpha or paired-chain data. The 87-base-pair reads could not distinguish some IMGT-functional V segments, including TRBV6-2 and TRBV6-3, so those segments were excluded. A further reported finding was that TCR beta sequences accurately predicted the HLA-A and HLA-B alleles for most subjects in the first cohort. Cytomegalovirus status was reported to be diagnosed by the classifier with high specificity and sensitivity in both the original and validation cohorts. Because counts were too low, 15 to 20 rarely observed V segments, including chromosome 9 orphons, were excluded from the earlier analysis of 500 to 700 of the donors. In a later analysis, TCR association rates were found to vary across HLA loci, with the most associated TCRs seen for DRB1 alleles and the fewest for HLA-C alleles. A later genetic analysis reported fewer N-insertions in productive TCRs among donors in an Asian-associated ancestry cluster than the roughly 620-donor mean. Assigning TCR associations to individual alleles was difficult when HLA alleles, especially DR and DQ, strongly co-occurred. At a false discovery rate of 0.05, a later analysis linked 16,951 TCR beta sequences to specific HLA alleles. Correlated functional status among segregating V segments might be attributable to linkage disequilibrium, but an unknown experimental factor could not be ruled out. In vitro tests confirmed that a few of the cytomegalovirus-associated TCR beta chains recognize cytomegalovirus antigens. Because HLA typing was missing for some donors at each locus, association tests included only the typed subset.

From the cysteine up to the phenylalanine, the CDR3 has a length of 14 residues. Kept here is only the CDR3 DNA, which spans 42 bases and is read in frame from base 1. For CDR1 and CDR2, the germline V gene lists SGHRS and YFSETQ. V loses 3 bases at its end and J loses 1 base; junction bases beyond the gene matches: 2. The library was built by means of the immunoSEQ multiplex PCR assay. The multiplex PCR relied on a mix of 60 forward primers for TCR Vbeta segments and 13 reverse primers for TCR Jbeta segments. Amplification of the CDR3 region of rearranged TCR beta genes was performed with a multiplex PCR assay on genomic DNA. The Illumina HiSeq System was used to sequence the amplified TCR beta libraries as 87-base-pair reads. The study's own analysis went as follows. In a later analysis, some 80 million unique TCR beta chains were counted across the 500 to 850 repertoires, and around 11 million of these chains were shared by at least two donors. A nearest-neighbor algorithm error-corrected the raw reads and collapsed the reads into unique sequences, merging closely related sequences to remove PCR and sequencing errors. To assign V, D and J gene segments, CDR3 sequences were aligned to IMGT reference sequences. For a sequence to be retained, a match of at least six nucleotides to both a V gene segment and a J gene segment was required. A rearrangement was called productive if the CDR3 had no stop codons and remained in frame with V and J, and every other rearrangement was called non-productive. Following IMGT convention, CDR3 was defined as the stretch from the second conserved V-encoded cysteine to the conserved J-encoded phenylalanine. The earlier analysis of about 570 of the donors excluded any sequence lacking an unambiguous match to a single V gene segment. An earlier analysis of under 750 of the donors called V segments functional above 56.7% productive rearrangements and segregating when the between-donor standard deviation exceeded 5%. A statistical classification framework was built to diagnose cytomegalovirus status from the catalog of TCR beta chain sequences. A later analysis assigned V and J genes by comparing TCR nucleotide sequences with IMGT/GENE-DB human TR gene sequences. In a later analysis, CDR3 sequences and most-parsimonious VDJ recombination scenarios were assigned using the TCRdist pipeline. A later analysis defined each TCR beta chain by its CDR3 amino acid sequence plus V-gene family, and excluded reads lacking a unique V-gene family. In a later analysis, approximately 590 highly shared, low-generation-probability nucleotide sequences were removed to address suspected cross-contamination and a sequencing artifact. For each public chain, a later analysis derived a clonal expansion index from normalized ranks of inferred template counts within each repertoire. In a later analysis, generation probabilities were computed using a VDJ recombination model fitted to out-of-frame rearrangements, and the results were checked against IGoR. In a later analysis, hypergeometric tests were used to score TCR-TCR, TCR-HLA and TCR-CMV co-occurrence, with a repertoire-size bias correction applied to TCR pairs. A later analysis estimated false discovery rates by permuting HLA or CMV assignments 20 times. In a later analysis, co-occurring TCRs were grouped using DBSCAN, with TCRdist sequence similarity added in when clustering inside HLA-allele-positive subsets. For co-occurrence clustering, repertoires with fewer than 30,000 or more than 120,000 public chains were excluded, along with roughly five repertoires with anomalous nucleotide sharing. TCRdb re-hosts the immuneACCESS table, in-frame sequences only. Its copies lack some clones; in the studies checked, an unresolved V gene accounts for under half of them, and the cause for the rest is not known. V, J and clone size were drawn from that table, and D and trimming were deduced from the DNA. The sample contains about 140,000 clones, 75% to 85% of them found a single time. The top ten clonotypes cover 2% to 2.5% of the sample.

The clonotype comes from a man aged 50 to 59 in good health and CMV-seronegative. The sequenced sample was PBMCs. The sequence joins TRBV5-1 to TRBJ1-1, and 8 junction bases match TRBD1. Here is the DNA: TGCGCCAGCAGCTCAGGGACAGGGAACACTGAAGCTTTCTTT. Its translation is CASSSGTGNTEAFF.